A single sample is the source of the 8 T cell receptor beta chains below, sequenced in a study of tissue T cells after allogeneic stem cell transplantation. The protocol was immunoSEQ multiplex PCR, while the TCRdb copy is restricted to in-frame clones and leaves out a portion. Altogether about 22,000 clones are present, roughly two thirds being singletons, with the ten largest covering 0.65% to 0.75%. Material: spleen. These receptors were taken from a female BALB/c mouse in good health. The strain's MHC haplotype is H2-d.

On this clone itself: The germline and genes are mouse ones. The read finishes 1 residue shy of the CDR3 end, and the germline J gene is used to complete it. V gene TRBV19 combines with J gene TRBJ2-2; 7 nucleotides match TRBD1. The CDR3 length is 14 residues. CDR1 is FNHDT, CDR2 SITEND, per germline (reference sequence). J lost 0 bases, V lost 6 bases, and 2 bases had no gene match. CDR3 sequence: CASIGTANTGQLYF. The CDR3 bases that were read are TGTGCCAGCATCGGGACAGCAAACACCGGGCAGCTCTAC.

Notes on this clone: Here the gene names and germline are mouse. The read ends 1 residue before the CDR3 terminus; that terminus is restored from the germline J gene. The chain recombines TRBV29 with TRBJ1-4, with D perhaps TRBD1 (5 bases). The CDR3 runs to 14 residues. Germline lookup yields CDR1 MSHET and CDR2 SYDVDS. V was cut by 3 bases and J by 3 bases, with 8 bases left in between. The CDR3 DNA, read in part, is TGTGCTAGCAGTTTGAGGGGCCCCAACGAAAGATTATTT. Translating gives CASSLRGPNERLF. The CDR3 as a whole reads CASSLRGPNERLFF.

Note on this clone: The gene symbols are mouse symbols. The read falls 1 residue short of the CDR3 end, and the missing part is taken from the germline J gene. The V and J genes are TRBV5 and TRBJ2-7, with D uncertain. The CDR3 spans 15 residues. Germline V CDR1 and CDR2: LGHNA, YNLKQL (reference sequence). The V gene lost 0 bases and the J gene lost 4 bases, with 13 bases spanning the gap. The chain's CDR3 is CASSQEDLPLYEQYF. CDR3 bases read: TGTGCCAGCAGCCAAGAAGACCTGCCCCTTTATGAACAGTAC.

This clone came up once. The gene names given are mouse names. The CDR3 extends 1 residue past the end of the read, so its final part is completed from the germline J gene. The chain employs TRBV17 and TRBJ2-2, with D possibly being TRBD2 (6 bases). V was cut by 2 bases and J by 4 bases, with 11 bases left in between. CDR3 size: 15 residues. Germline CDR1 is MNHDT and CDR2 is YYDKIL. CDR3 DNA, as far as it was read: TGTGCTAGCAGTAGAAATGGGGGAGTCACCGGGCAGCTCTAC. This codes for CASSRNGGVTGQLY. The full CDR3 protein is CASSRNGGVTGQLYF.

This clone appeared a single time. The gene symbols are mouse symbols. Sequencing ends 1 residue short of the CDR3 end; the germline J gene provides the rest. The V and J genes are TRBV13-3 and TRBJ2-5, with 12 nucleotides matching TRBD2. The CDR3 runs to 15 residues. J lost 5 bases, V lost 5 bases, and 6 bases had no gene match. CDR1 is NNHDY, CDR2 SYVADS, per germline. CDR3 DNA (partial): TGTGCCAGCAGAACCGGGACTGGGGGGTCAGACACCCAGTAC. Translation gives CASRTGTGGSDTQY. The entire CDR3 sequence reads CASRTGTGGSDTQYF.

This clone was seen more than once but under ten times. Gene names are the mouse ones. The read stops 1 residue short of the end of the CDR3; the missing end is completed from the germline J gene. The chain couples TRBV14 to TRBJ2-2; possibly TRBD1 for D (6 bases). V lost 2 bases, J lost 0 bases, and 11 bases lay in between. Germline lookup yields CDR1 SGHDT and CDR2 FRDEAV. This CDR3 region has 16 residues. CDR3 loop: CASSLGTPANTGQLYF. CDR3 DNA, as far as it was read: TGTGCCAGCAGTTTAGGGACACCTGCAAACACCGGGCAGCTCTAC.

Comments on this clone: Gene names and germline match the mouse. The observed sequence ends 1 residue before the CDR3 terminus, with the missing tail filled in from the germline J gene. The chain employs TRBV4 and TRBJ2-5; TRBD2 agrees at 11 bases. After removal of 6 bases from V and 5 bases from J, the junction contained 4 bases not matched to a gene. The CDR3 extends over 14 amino acids. Germline lookup yields CDR1 LGHDT and CDR2 YNNKQL (reference sequence). CDR3 in amino acids: CASSLLGGRDTQYF. The DNA read from the CDR3 is TGTGCCAGCAGTCTACTGGGGGGGCGAGACACCCAGTAC.

On this clone itself: Genes and germline come from the mouse. With the read ending 1 residue before the CDR3 end, the germline J gene is used to fill in that end. The V call is TRBV2, the J call TRBJ2-5; 8 positions agree with TRBD2. CDR1 is LGHNA, CDR2 YSYQKL, per germline. The CDR3 length is 16 residues. V lost 0 bases and J lost 0; bases outside the gene matches: 2. CDR3 DNA, as far as it was read: TGTGCCAGCAGCCAAGACTGGGGGGATAACCAAGACACCCAGTAC. Protein: CASSQDWGDNQDTQY. Given in full, the CDR3 is CASSQDWGDNQDTQYF. The entire variable domain, with the rest obtained from reference TRBV2 and TRBJ2-5, is as follows: DPKIIQKPKYLVAVTGSEKILICEQYLGHNAMYWYRQSAKKPLEFMFSYSYQKLMDNQTASSRFQPQSSKKNHLDLQITALKPDDSATYFCASSQDWGDNQDTQYFGPGTRLLVL.